This TCR beta chain was recorded in a study of shared clonotypes between healthy human individuals (dated by TCRdb to about 2020). General notes on the study: Three men and a couple of women, aged 18 to 49 years, made up the cohort. To increase sequencing depth and limit assay-specific biases, different laboratories used diverse techniques to prepare libraries and sequence TCR repertoires. Blood TCR repertoires of about five healthy adults were deeply sequenced to estimate repertoire size and the extent of clonotype sharing between individuals. Each donor's leukapheresis produced roughly between roughly 0.94 and 9.5 billion PBMCs. For each donor, three plates each were used for CD4 naive and CD4 memory, two plates were used for CD8 naive, and one plate was used for CD8 memory. Broad study findings and their caveats: Approximately 5% of naive CD4, around 3.5% of naive CD8, approximately 2.2% of memory CD4, and over 0.35% of memory CD8 clonotypes were shared across a few donors. Larger estimated clonotype richness was generally found for naive subsets than for memory subsets. Incomplete sequencing was indicated by rarefaction of sorted-subset datasets, despite the large sequencing depth. Because the study included a small number of donors, the genetic and exposure-history diversity represented was limited. Compared with non-shared clonotypes, clonotypes shared by all four sorted-subset donors had higher generation probabilities. Sampling was limited to blood, and TCR repertoires in tissue likely differ from TCR repertoires in blood. Pairwise subsampling indicated that sequencing depth was expected to affect the degree of clonotype sharing among donors.

The CDR3 goes from the cysteine to the phenylalanine over 13 residues. Only the CDR3 portion is preserved as DNA: 39 bases, with reading frame beginning at the first base. As encoded in the germline V gene (reference sequence), CDR1 is PRHDT while CDR2 is FYEKMQ. The junction shows trimming of 2 bases on V and 5 bases on J, plus 6 bases between the germline ends. Using the deep immunoSEQ assay, multiplex PCR amplified TCR CDR3 regions from genomic DNA. Genomic DNA extracted from each cell subset was distributed evenly over all wells of several immunoSEQ 96-well plates, and each plate served as one replicate. For sorted subsets, 150 to 250 ng of genomic DNA, equivalent to 30,000 or so T cell genomes, went into each replicate PCR. The purified libraries were quantified using a Qubit 3.0 fluorometer, sized with a Bioanalyzer 2100, and then quantified again using the KAPA Library Quantification kit. Every immunoSEQ 96-well plate was sequenced on a dedicated single-read 150-cycle Illumina NextSeq 550 flow cell. The source study handled its data this way. Because only junctional sequences without quality scores were contained in the immunoSEQ output, filtering matching that applied to full-length reads could not be performed. Sequences were annotated with PyIR, a Python wrapper for IgBLAST v1.9, and V/J genes and CDR3 were assigned using IMGT germline references. Reads were filtered out if the reads had weak V/J assignments (E-value above 1e-6), no CDR3, stop codons, out-of-frame junctions, or ambiguous translated residues. A V3J clonotype was defined by an identical inferred V gene, J gene, and CDR3 amino acid sequence. The percentage overlap between two repertoires was calculated by dividing the number of shared unique clonotypes by the size of the smaller repertoire. RTK rarefaction, the Chao1 estimator, and Recon v2.1 estimates of unobserved clonotypes were used to assess repertoire richness. Generation probabilities for all TCRbeta clonotypes obtained by the gDNA method from several donors were computed using OLGA. Held by TCRdb, this immuneACCESS table contains in-frame sequences only and omits some clones. Under half of the omission traces to an unresolved V gene where checked; the cause of the rest is unknown. For V, J and clone size, that table is used; D and trimming come from the DNA. The table for this sample lists around 1,000,000 clones; around three quarters of them were counted only once. Of the sample, roughly 0.83% falls within the top ten clones.

The donors were healthy, HIV-negative adults who had no recently reported acute infections or vaccinations. Only Caucasian adults living in Nashville, Tennessee, USA were represented among the donors. Magnetic negative selection was used to enrich CD4+ T cells, after which naive cells were positively selected on CD45RA and the negative fraction became the memory subset. After blood collection by leukapheresis, PBMCs were isolated using Ficoll-Histopaque density gradient centrifugation and then cryopreserved in the vapor phase of liquid nitrogen. Purity and quantity of every magnetically sorted T cell population were checked by analytical flow cytometry. From each sorted fraction, genomic DNA was isolated and quantified by UV absorbance on a Nanodrop 2000c. In its sample, this clone was seen a few times. Its cognate antigen has yet to be identified. No per-base quality is available; no much larger clone lies one base away.

This clonotype was obtained from a man between 18 and 29 years old in good health. Some clones in this sample may be carry-over from other donors' samples. The chain is made from TRBV13 and TRBJ1-4, with the D gene too uncertain to name. Material: memory CD4+ T cells from PBMCs. The cell subset or site label, read with the paper, signifies: CD45RA-negative fraction. The DNA is as follows: TGTGCCAGCAGCTTAAGCCGGAATGAAAAACTGTTTTTT. This codes for CASSLSRNEKLFF.